Shown below are 31 T cell receptor beta chains from a single sample sequenced in a study of blood T cell repertoires in COVID-19. The protocol was immunoSEQ multiplex PCR, while the TCRdb copy is restricted to in-frame clones and leaves out a portion. Of about 250,000 clones detected, 87% appear once; the ten largest clones hold approximately 3.3%. The sequenced sample consisted of peripheral blood. Receptors originate from a man between 18 and 29 years old with active or convalescent COVID-19.

The chain joins TRBV6-5 to TRBJ1-2; weak D call: TRBD1 (5 bases). The V end was cut by 6 bases, the J end by 4 bases, with 15 bases between. This CDR3 is 14 amino acids long. Germline assignment: CDR1 MNHEY and CDR2 SVGAGI. CDR3: CASRLRDWSYGYTF. The CDR3 DNA follows: TGTGCCAGCAGGCTCCGGGACTGGAGCTATGGCTACACCTTC.

V usage is TRBV5-4 and J usage is TRBJ2-7, with 9 bases identical to TRBD1. Germline CDR1 is SGHNT and CDR2 is YYREEE (reference sequence). The V gene end was trimmed by 4 bases and the J gene end by 4 bases; junction bases not matched to a gene: 12. This CDR3 is built from 16 residues. The CDR3 reads CASSRNRDRVSYEQYF. The CDR3 DNA reads TGTGCCAGCAGCCGTAACCGGGACAGGGTCTCATACGAGCAGTACTTC. Combining the CDR3 with reference TRBV5-4 and TRBJ2-7 gives the whole variable domain ETGVTQSPTHLIKTRGQQVTLRCSSQSGHNTVSWYQQALGQGPQFIFQYYREEENGRGNFPPRFSGLQFPNYSSELNVNALELDDSALYLCASSRNRDRVSYEQYFGPGTRLTVT.

The V call is TRBV14, the J call TRBJ2-3; 8 positions match TRBD2. Trimming took 3 bases from V and 14 from J; bases not matched to a gene: 7. CDR3 length: 12 residues. Germline CDR1 is SGHDN and CDR2 is FVKESK. The CDR3 sequence: CASSQAGTRMYF. For the CDR3, the DNA is TGTGCCAGCAGCCAGGCCGGGACTAGGATGTATTTT.

The chain couples TRBV28 to TRBJ1-5; TRBD1 agrees at 8 bases. Germline V lookup: CDR1 MDHEN, CDR2 SYDVKM. With 6 bases clipped from V and 2 bases from J, the junction kept 9 bases outside the gene matches. This CDR3 contains 16 residues. The CDR3 nucleotides read TGTGCCAGCAGACCCCCGACAGGGGCTGGCAATCAGCCCCAGCATTTT. Translated, it gives CASRPPTGAGNQPQHF.

The rearrangement links TRBV6-2 or TRBV6-3 to TRBJ1-5, with 7 bases matching TRBD1. The CDR3 is 14 amino acids. With V trimmed by 5 bases and J by 9 bases, 10 bases remained unmatched. Germline V gene data show CDR1 as MNHEY and CDR2 as SVGEGT. This chain's CDR3 is CASSRTGGESPQHF. CDR3 coding DNA: TGTGCCAGCAGTCGGACAGGAGGGGAATCGCCCCAGCATTTT.

CDR3 nucleotides: TGTGCCAGCAGATCTCAGGGGGCTTATAATTCACCCCTCCACTTT. Translated: CASRSQGAYNSPLHF. This chain uses TRBV27 with TRBJ1-6; 8 bases fit TRBD1. The CDR3 is 15 amino acids. Germline V gene sequence: CDR1 MNHEY, CDR2 SMNVEV (reference sequence). With V trimmed by 6 bases and J by 4 bases, 5 bases remained unmatched.

This chain joins TRBV2 and TRBJ2-2; 10 nucleotides line up with TRBD1. V was clipped by 9 bases and J by 4 bases; unmatched bases: 8. Germline V gene lookup returns CDR1 SNHLY and CDR2 FYNNEI. The CDR3 is 15 residues long. CDR3 sequence: CASNGQGVTTGELFF. The CDR3 bases are TGTGCCAGTAACGGACAGGGGGTGACCACCGGGGAGCTGTTTTTT.

This chain connects TRBV5-4 to TRBJ1-2; the match to TRBD1 covers 12 bases. Germline values: CDR1 SGHNT, CDR2 YYREEE (reference sequence). V trimming: 6 bases; J trimming: 8 bases; junction bases outside the gene matches: 11. There are 15 residues in the CDR3. The CDR3 is CASKPRDRGRRGYTF. CDR3 nucleotides: TGTGCCAGCAAACCTAGGGACAGGGGGCGTCGAGGCTACACCTTC.

The chain joins TRBV3-1 (or the pseudogene TRBV3-2) to TRBJ1-1; maybe TRBD1 (5 bases). Germline CDR1 reads LGHDT; CDR2 reads YNNKEL (reference sequence). V lost 0 bases to trimming and J lost 6 bases, with 29 bases between them. CDR3 length equals 20 residues. The CDR3 DNA reads TGTGCCAGCAGCCAAGATGAACGGGTCCGGGTCAAGGGGAGGATCGCTGAAGCTTTCTTT. It codes for CASSQDERVRVKGRIAEAFF.

This sequence joins TRBV12-5 and TRBJ2-5; 7 bases line up with TRBD2. The CDR3 loop spans 13 amino acids. Germline assignment: CDR1 LGHNT and CDR2 FRNRAP. Trimming removed 2 bases from V and 6 bases from J; junction bases left unmatched: 3. Here the CDR3 DNA reads TGTGCTAGTGGTTTGTGGGGGGGACAGACCCAGTACTTC. It specifies CASGLWGGQTQYF.

The chain uses TRBV7-3 and TRBJ2-1, with a tentative D call TRBD2 (7 bases). The CDR3 sequence is 14 residues long. Looked up from germline, CDR1 is SGHTA and CDR2 is FQGTGA. The V gene lost 3 bases and the J gene lost 2 bases, with 8 bases spanning the gap. The CDR3 nucleotides read TGTGCCAGCAGCTTGGGGGGGCCCTACAATGAGCAGTTCTTC. Its protein is CASSLGGPYNEQFF.

This chain uses TRBV5-1 with TRBJ1-6, with TRBD1 matching 7 bases. Germline assignment: CDR1 SGHRS and CDR2 YFSETQ. The CDR3 loop spans 15 amino acids. V lost 3 bases to trimming and J lost 5 bases; unmatched junction nucleotides: 5. CDR3: CASSSGTADNSPLHF. In nucleotides, the CDR3 is TGCGCCAGCAGCTCAGGGACAGCAGATAATTCACCCCTCCACTTT.

This chain joins TRBV28 and TRBJ2-7; 9 bases align to TRBD1. The V segment lost 6 bases and the J segment 4 bases; nucleotides outside the gene matches: 4. Germline loops: CDR1 MDHEN, CDR2 SYDVKM. This CDR3 is 13 amino acids long. The CDR3 loop is CASRLTGGYEQYF. The CDR3 bases are TGTGCCAGCAGGTTGACAGGGGGATACGAGCAGTACTTC.

The J gene is TRBJ1-1, the V gene TRBV5-1; perhaps TRBD1 as D (6 bases). CDR3 size: 17 residues. CDR1 is SGHRS and CDR2 is YFSETQ in the germline V gene. V lost 3 bases and J lost 0, with 18 bases in between. CDR3 sequence reads: CASSSHISGQLNTEAFF. CDR3 coding DNA: TGCGCCAGCAGCTCTCACATTTCTGGACAGTTGAACACTGAAGCTTTCTTT.

This sequence joins TRBV6-2 or TRBV6-3 and TRBJ1-3, with unresolved D. The V end was cut by 4 bases, the J end by 1 base, with 8 bases between. The length of the CDR3 is 14 residues. Looked up from germline, CDR1 is MNHEY and CDR2 is SVGEGT. The CDR3 spells CASSLRGSGNTIYF. In nucleotides, the CDR3 is TGTGCCAGCAGTTTACGGGGATCTGGAAACACCATATATTTT.

V usage is TRBV11-2 and J usage is TRBJ1-3, with 8 bases matching TRBD1. The trim removed 0 bases at V and 0 bases at J, leaving 13 bases unmatched. Per germline, CDR1 SGHAT and CDR2 FQNNGV. The CDR3 runs 20 residues. The CDR3 DNA reads as TGTGCCAGCAGCTTAGACCCCCTCCGACAGGGGCTGAGCTCTGGAAACACCATATATTTT. It codes for CASSLDPLRQGLSSGNTIYF.

The rearrangement joins TRBV7-2 to TRBJ2-7; possible D gene TRBD1, 5 bases. Germline V lookup: CDR1 SGHTA, CDR2 FQGNSA. V lost 3 bases to trimming and J lost 7 bases, with 16 bases between them. The CDR3 sequence is 14 residues long. The CDR3: CASSFRGLTREQYF. As DNA, the CDR3 is TGTGCCAGCAGCTTTAGGGGCCTTACGAGGGAGCAGTACTTC.

The chain employs TRBV9 and TRBJ2-7; no clear D gene. Trimming left V 2 bases short and J 5 bases short, with 14 bases between. The CDR3 loop spans 14 amino acids. The germline V gene encodes CDR1 SGDLS and CDR2 YYNGEE. Here the CDR3 DNA reads TGTGCCAGCAGCGTCGGTAATCCAACCGACGAGCAGTACTTC. It is translated as CASSVGNPTDEQYF.

This clone showed up just once. The V call is TRBV29-1, the J call TRBJ2-4; possible D gene TRBD1, 5 bases. The V and J ends lost 7 bases and 3 bases respectively, with 22 bases between them. This CDR3 has 16 amino acids. Germline V gives CDR1 SQVTM, CDR2 ANQGSEA. CDR3 protein: CSAVKAPDGHKNIQYF. CDR3 DNA sequence: TGCAGCGCCGTGAAGGCACCAGACGGACACAAAAACATTCAGTACTTC.

The V call is TRBV9, the J call TRBJ2-2, with 8 bases aligning to TRBD2. This CDR3 has 15 amino acids. The trim removed 4 bases at V and 4 bases at J, leaving 6 bases unmatched. CDR1 is SGDLS and CDR2 is YYNGEE in the germline V gene. Here the CDR3 reads CASSLAAGVTGELFF. The CDR3 DNA follows: TGTGCCAGCAGCCTGGCAGCGGGGGTCACCGGGGAGCTGTTTTTT.

This clone came up a few times. This rearrangement joins TRBV5-4 to TRBJ2-5; 7 nucleotides align to TRBD2. This CDR3 contains 14 residues. V was clipped by 4 bases and J by 3 bases; unmatched bases: 6. CDR1 is SGHNT, CDR2 YYREEE, per germline (reference sequence). The CDR3 spells CASSLRTREETQYF. In nucleotides, the CDR3 is TGTGCCAGCAGCCTCCGGACTAGAGAAGAGACCCAGTACTTC.

The CDR3 DNA follows: TGTGCCACCAGCAGACAGGCTTCCGGAAACACCATATATTTT. This translates into CATSRQASGNTIYF. The chain recombines TRBV15 with TRBJ1-3; no definite D call. The CDR3 covers 14 residues. The germline V gene has CDR1 LNHNV and CDR2 YYDKDF (reference sequence). V shed 2 bases and J shed 4 bases, with 9 bases lying between them.

The J gene is TRBJ2-1, the V gene TRBV7-3; D may be TRBD2 (6 bases). CDR3 length equals 15 residues. V was clipped by 3 bases and J by 0 bases, with 9 bases between them. The germline V gene has CDR1 SGHTA and CDR2 FQGTGA. CDR3 nucleotide sequence: TGTGCCAGCAGCTTTATCGGGAGCTCCTACAATGAGCAGTTCTTC. It specifies CASSFIGSSYNEQFF.

The V call is TRBV7-2, the J call TRBJ1-5; TRBD1 aligns across 9 bases. Per germline, CDR1 SGHTA and CDR2 FQGNSA. Germline trimming cut 4 bases from V and 3 bases from J; bases unmatched to any gene: 4. The CDR3 contains 15 residues. This chain's CDR3 is CASSYGTGNNQPQHF. CDR3 bases: TGTGCCAGCAGCTACGGGACAGGGAACAATCAGCCCCAGCATTTT.

The chain links TRBV4-1 to TRBJ1-2, with D possibly matching TRBD1 (6 bases). The CDR3 is 14 residues long. The germline gives CDR1 MGHRA, CDR2 YSYEKL. V shed 0 bases and J shed 7 bases, with 12 bases lying between them. The CDR3: CASSQDTGPRGYTF. The CDR3 DNA reads TGCGCCAGCAGCCAAGATACAGGGCCGCGTGGCTACACCTTC.

This chain uses TRBV7-2 with TRBJ2-1; 7 nucleotides align to TRBD1. The germline gives CDR1 SGHTA, CDR2 FQGNSA. The CDR3 runs to 19 residues. V lost 2 bases and J lost 4; bases outside the gene matches: 17. The CDR3 is CASSLRALSPGQLYNEQFF. CDR3 bases: TGTGCCAGCAGCTTAAGGGCTTTATCGCCGGGACAGCTATACAATGAGCAGTTCTTC. Full variable domain (remainder filled in from reference TRBV7-2 and TRBJ2-1): GAGVSQSPSNKVTEKGKDVELRCDPISGHTALYWYRQSLGQGLEFLIYFQGNSAPDKSGLPSDRFSAERTGGSVSTLTIQRTQQEDSAVYLCASSLRALSPGQLYNEQFFGPGTRLTVL.

The J gene is TRBJ2-5, the V gene TRBV25-1, with TRBD1 as a possible D gene (5 bases). The CDR3 has 15 residues. The V end was cut by 2 bases, the J end by 1 base, with 11 bases between. Germline V gene data show CDR1 as MGHDK and CDR2 as SYGVNS. The CDR3 loop is CASSEPGISQETQYF. The CDR3 nucleotides read TGTGCCAGCAGTGAACCAGGGATATCCCAAGAGACCCAGTACTTC. The full variable domain, its missing parts supplied by reference TRBV25-1 and TRBJ2-5, is EADIYQTPRYLVIGTGKKITLECSQTMGHDKMYWYQQDPGMELHLIHYSYGVNSTEKGDLSSESTVSRIRTEHFPLTLESARPSHTSQYLCASSEPGISQETQYFGPGTRLLVL.

V gene TRBV28 combines with J gene TRBJ1-5, with 10 bases matching TRBD1. This CDR3 has 15 residues. After removal of 7 bases from V and 3 bases from J, the junction contained 6 bases not matched to a gene. Germline V CDR1 and CDR2: MDHEN, SYDVKM. The CDR3 DNA reads as TGTGCCAGCACTCAGGGACAGGGGCTCAATCAGCCCCAGCATTTT. Translation: CASTQGQGLNQPQHF.

The V gene is TRBV7-2, the J gene TRBJ2-7; D remains ambiguous. CDR3 size: 12 residues. The V gene's germline CDR1 is SGHTA and CDR2 FQGNSA. Trimming pared 4 bases from V and 2 bases from J, leaving 6 bases between. CDR3 coding DNA: TGTGCCAGCAGCTCGCGTCCCTACGAGCAGTACTTC. Amino acids: CASSSRPYEQYF.

V usage is TRBV7-2 and J usage is TRBJ1-1, with D possibly TRBD1 on 5 matching bases. CDR1 is SGHTA and CDR2 is FQGNSA in the germline V gene. This CDR3 contains 16 residues. V was pared by 4 bases and J by 4 bases, with 19 bases between. The CDR3 nucleotides read TGTGCCAGCAGCTCCATGTGGTATAGGGGTGGCACTGAAGCTTTCTTT. Encoded protein: CASSSMWYRGGTEAFF.

CDR3 DNA sequence: TGTGCCAGCAGTTCCCCCCGGACAGGGTGGAACACTGAAGCTTTCTTT. Its translation is CASSSPRTGWNTEAFF. This chain connects TRBV6-2 or TRBV6-3 to TRBJ1-1, with 8 nucleotides matching TRBD1. This CDR3 spans 16 amino acids. V lost 4 bases to trimming and J lost 1 base; unmatched junction nucleotides: 8. The V gene's germline CDR1 is MNHEY and CDR2 SVGEGT.